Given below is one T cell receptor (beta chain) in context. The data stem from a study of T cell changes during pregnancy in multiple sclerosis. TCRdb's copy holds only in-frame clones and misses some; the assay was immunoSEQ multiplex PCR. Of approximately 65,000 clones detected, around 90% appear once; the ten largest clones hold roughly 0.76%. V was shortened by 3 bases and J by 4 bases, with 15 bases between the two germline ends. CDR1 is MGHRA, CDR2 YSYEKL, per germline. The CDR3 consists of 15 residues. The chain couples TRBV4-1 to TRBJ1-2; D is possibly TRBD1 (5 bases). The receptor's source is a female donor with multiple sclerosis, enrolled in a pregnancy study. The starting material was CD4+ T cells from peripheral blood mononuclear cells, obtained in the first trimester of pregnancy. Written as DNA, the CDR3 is TGCGCCAGCAGCCACCTTTCAGGGTCGGTCTATGGCTACACCTTC. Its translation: CASSHLSGSVYGYTF.